The 11 T cell receptor beta chains reported below all come from one sample, sequenced in a study of cytomegalovirus exposure and HLA in healthy donors. TCRdb keeps only in-frame clones here, not all; method: immunoSEQ multiplex PCR. Of 240,000 or so clones in the sample, about 86% were seen once. Sequencing was performed on PBMCs. The receptors here all came from a woman in her twenties or thirties in good health and CMV-seropositive.

This CDR3 is CASSPSRDTGELFF. The CDR3 bases are TGTGCCAGCTCACCAAGCAGGGACACCGGGGAGCTGTTTTTT. The gene calls are TRBV18 and TRBJ2-2, with D possibly being TRBD1 (5 bases). The V end was cut by 2 bases, the J end by 3 bases, with 7 bases between. Germline V lookup: CDR1 KGHSH, CDR2 LQKENI. The CDR3 has 14 residues.

The rearrangement links TRBV2 to TRBJ2-4; TRBD2 matches at 7 bases. The CDR3 runs to 16 residues. The germline gives CDR1 SNHLY, CDR2 FYNNEI. V was pared by 0 bases and J by 3 bases, with 5 bases of the junction left unmatched. The CDR3 is CASSEALGGGKNIQYF. The CDR3 region has the DNA TGTGCCAGCAGTGAAGCGCTTGGGGGGGGCAAAAACATTCAGTACTTC.

The chain recombines TRBV14 with TRBJ1-2; D gene ambiguous. This CDR3 has 15 amino acids. CDR1 and CDR2 from the germline V gene are SGHDN and FVKESK. V was cut by 4 bases and J by 4 bases, with 16 bases left in between. CDR3 DNA: TGTGCCAGCAGCCTTTCGAGAGGATTATTCTATGGCTACACCTTC. It codes for CASSLSRGLFYGYTF. The full variable domain, completed using reference TRBV14 and TRBJ1-2, is EAGVTQFPSHSVIEKGQTVTLRCDPISGHDNLYWYRRVMGKEIKFLLHFVKESKQDESGMPNNRFLAERTGGTYSTLKVQPAELEDSGVYFCASSLSRGLFYGYTFGSGTRLTVV.

The genes are TRBV5-1 and TRBJ2-1; 10 bases are a match to TRBD1. Germline V gene sequence: CDR1 SGHRS, CDR2 YFSETQ. Germline trimming cut 4 bases from V and 3 bases from J; bases unmatched to any gene: 7. The CDR3 is made up of 16 amino acids. The CDR3 coding sequence is TGCGCCAGCAGCCGACAGGGGGCTACAGTCTACAATGAGCAGTTCTTC. It encodes CASSRQGATVYNEQFF.

V and J are TRBV29-1 and TRBJ1-3; D gene ambiguous. This CDR3 region has 11 residues. V lost 3 bases, J lost 4 bases, and 4 bases lay in between. Germline V CDR1 and CDR2: SQVTM, ANQGSEA. CDR3 DNA: TGCAGCGTTGATGGCGGAAACACCATATATTTT. It yields the protein CSVDGGNTIYF.

The chain uses TRBV5-1 and TRBJ2-4; 9 nucleotides align to TRBD1. The germline V gene encodes CDR1 SGHRS and CDR2 YFSETQ. J gave up 10 bases and V 1 base, and 6 bases lay outside the gene matches. The CDR3 is made up of 14 amino acids. The CDR3 bases are TGCGCCAGCAGCTTGACGGGACAGGGTCTTATTCAGTACTTC. Translated: CASSLTGQGLIQYF.

Only one count was recorded for this clone. The chain employs TRBV11-3 and TRBJ2-3, with TRBD2 matching over 7 bases. Germline trimming cut 8 bases from V and 3 bases from J; bases unmatched to any gene: 11. The CDR3 is 15 residues long. Germline V gene sequence: CDR1 SGHNT, CDR2 YENEEA. The CDR3 spells CASSWGGEGTDTQYF. DNA for the CDR3: TGTGCCAGCTCATGGGGAGGGGAGGGGACAGATACGCAGTATTTT.

This rearrangement joins TRBV15 to TRBJ1-1; no reliable D call. The CDR3 covers 13 residues. With 0 bases removed from V and 8 bases from J, the gap between germline ends came to 10 bases. The germline gives CDR1 LNHNV, CDR2 YYDKDF (reference sequence). The CDR3 DNA follows: TGTGCCACCAGCAGAGATTATGCAGAAGAAGCTTTCTTT. It specifies CATSRDYAEEAFF.

The rearrangement uses TRBV7-6 and TRBJ2-7; 9 positions match TRBD1. V trimming: 4 bases; J trimming: 7 bases; junction bases outside the gene matches: 11. This CDR3 is built from 15 residues. CDR1 and CDR2 (germline): SGHVS, FNYEAQ. For the CDR3, the DNA is TGTGCCAGCAGCTCGATACAGGGGGCGCCGGGGGAGCAGTACTTC. Translated: CASSSIQGAPGEQYF. Based on the CDR3 plus reference TRBV7-6 and TRBJ2-7, the full variable domain is GAGVSQSPRYKVTKRGQDVALRCDPISGHVSLYWYRQALGQGPEFLTYFNYEAQQDKSGLPNDRFSAERPEGSISTLTIQRTEQRDSAMYRCASSSIQGAPGEQYFGPGTRLTVT.

CDR3 nucleotides: TGCGCCAGCAGCCCCCGACAGGCTGGAACCTACGAGCAGTACTTC. The encoded protein is CASSPRQAGTYEQYF. The gene calls are TRBV4-1 and TRBJ2-7; a possible D gene is TRBD1 (6 bases). Trimming cost V 4 bases and J 2 bases, with 15 bases left between them. Germline V lookup: CDR1 MGHRA, CDR2 YSYEKL. The CDR3 has 15 residues.

For the CDR3, the DNA is TGCGCCAGCGGGGGCCGAGCGGGAGACAATGAGCAGTTCTTC. Translation gives CASGGRAGDNEQFF. J is TRBJ2-1 and V is TRBV5-1, with TRBD2 matching over 8 bases. V was clipped by 7 bases and J by 5 bases; unmatched bases: 8. CDR3 length: 14 amino acids. Germline loops: CDR1 SGHRS, CDR2 YFSETQ. Full variable domain (missing parts from reference TRBV5-1 and TRBJ2-1): KAGVTQTPRYLIKTRGQQVTLSCSPISGHRSVSWYQQTPGQGLQFLFEYFSETQRNKGNFPGRFSGRQFSNSRSEMNVSTLELGDSALYLCASGGRAGDNEQFFGPGTRLTVL.